This T cell receptor beta chain was recovered during a study of T cells in Graves' hyperthyroidism and ophthalmopathy. The CDR3 sequence is 16 residues long. Trimming at V came to 0 bases and at J to 7 bases, leaving 11 bases not matched to a gene. CDR1 DFQATT and CDR2 SNEGSKA come from the germline V gene (reference sequence). Template material for amplifying TCR beta CDR3 regions consisted of RNA transcripts. The TCR CDR3 first-round RT-PCR relied on the HTBI primer set. TCRdb re-called the multiplex PCR reads with MiXCR, one entry per CDR3 protein. The sample contains about 24,000 distinct CDR3 sequences, around 54% of which appear only once.

Source material: blood. The V call is TRBV20-1, the J call TRBJ2-1; 8 bases map to TRBD1. This sequence originates from a woman aged 40 to 50 with Graves' hyperthyroidism that later progressed to Graves' ophthalmopathy. This CDR3 is CSARDLGQASWNEQFF. Here the CDR3 DNA reads TGCAGTGCTAGAGACCTGGGACAGGCCTCTTGGAATGAGCAGTTCTTC.